This T cell receptor beta chain came from a study of T cells in localized non-small cell lung cancer. Study findings and constraints: Because researchers sequenced only one region of the tumor, heterogeneity is still possible. Longer overall survival was seen with higher T cell density measured in blood. Maximal T cell clonality occurred in uninvolved adjacent lung, with tumor ranking below it. Appearing in adjacent lung were a median approximately 50 of the top 100 tumor clones.

Looked up from germline, CDR1 is SQVTM and CDR2 is ANQGSEA. The CDR3 runs 12 residues. V gave up 5 bases and J gave up 0 bases, with 8 bases separating them. This clone was recorded once. Its antigen is still unknown. Sequencing was performed with immunoSEQ multiplex PCR; in TCRdb, only in-frame clones are kept and a portion is missing. The sample shows around 25,000 clones, 92% of them seen only once. The clonotype comes from a woman aged 35 to 69 with stage I lung adenocarcinoma. The rearrangement links TRBV29-1 to TRBJ2-7, with D unclear. The sequenced sample was peripheral blood, obtained before any cancer treatment. Here the CDR3 reads CSVQVTSYEQYF. Here the CDR3 DNA reads TGCAGCGTTCAGGTAACCTCCTACGAGCAGTACTTC.